These 9 T cell receptor beta chains were sequenced from one sample in a study of beta chain features in type 1 diabetes. All of the isolated RNA was reverse transcribed, so expressed TCRB transcripts were sequenced. Libraries were prepared by immunoSEQ multiplex PCR; TCRdb keeps only in-frame clonotypes and omits some of them. In the table there are 120,000 to 150,000 clones, approximately 9.8% of which are singletons. What was sequenced was central memory CD4+ T cells from blood. These receptors came from a middle-aged woman in good health.

The rearrangement joins TRBV6-6 to TRBJ1-2, with a possible D match to TRBD1 (5 bases). V was clipped by 0 bases and J by 4 bases, with 12 bases between them. The CDR3 has 15 residues. Per the germline V gene, CDR1 is MNHNY and CDR2 is SVGAGI (reference sequence). The CDR3 DNA reads TGTGCCAGCAGTTACTCGGACACCAGTGGCTATGGCTACACCTTC. The encoded protein is CASSYSDTSGYGYTF.

The chain couples TRBV2 to TRBJ2-3, with 10 positions matching TRBD2. With 8 bases clipped from V and 2 bases from J, the junction kept 7 bases outside the gene matches. Germline-derived CDR1 and CDR2 are SNHLY and FYNNEI. There are 15 residues in the CDR3. The CDR3 sequence: CASGDSGGPTDTQYF. CDR3 DNA: TGTGCCAGCGGAGATAGCGGGGGGCCCACAGATACGCAGTATTTT.

This clone has at least ten counts. The V call is TRBV4-1, the J call TRBJ2-2, with D unclear. Germline assignment: CDR1 MGHRA and CDR2 YSYEKL. The CDR3 has 13 amino acids. The germline V and J ends were trimmed by 4 bases and 4 bases, with 7 bases remaining between them. Here the CDR3 reads CASSPHSTGELFF. CDR3 sequence (DNA): TGCGCCAGCAGCCCACATTCCACCGGGGAGCTGTTTTTT.

This clone was counted between two and nine times. The chain combines TRBV4-2 with TRBJ2-7; 7 bases line up with TRBD2. Germline CDR1 LGHNA, CDR2 YNFKEQ. This CDR3 is built from 16 residues. After removal of 4 bases from V and 0 bases from J, the junction contained 9 bases not matched to a gene. CDR3 in DNA: TGTGCCAGCAGCCCACGTGGAGCGGGGAACTCCTACGAGCAGTACTTC. Translation: CASSPRGAGNSYEQYF.

This clone appeared a few times. The chain combines TRBV4-3 with TRBJ2-3; 8 positions match TRBD2. This CDR3 is 16 amino acids long. Germline CDR1 LGHNA, CDR2 YSLEER. The V gene end was trimmed by 1 base and the J gene end by 1 base; junction bases not matched to a gene: 4. The CDR3 DNA sequence: TGCGCCAGCAGCCAAGGGACAGCGGGGGGCACAGATACGCAGTATTTT. Residues: CASSQGTAGGTDTQYF.

This clone has only a few counts. V is TRBV6-1 and J is TRBJ1-2; 7 bases match TRBD1. The V gene end was trimmed by 0 bases and the J gene end by 8 bases; junction bases not matched to a gene: 15. The germline CDR1 and CDR2 sequences are MNHNS and SASEGT. The CDR3 loop spans 17 amino acids. The CDR3 bases are TGTGCCAGCAGTGAAGCCTCAACTCTTAGACAGGGATGGGGCTACACCTTC. Translated: CASSEASTLRQGWGYTF.

This clone occurred a few times. The V gene is TRBV4-2, the J gene TRBJ2-5, with TRBD2 identical over 11 bases. Germline loops: CDR1 LGHNA, CDR2 YNFKEQ. The CDR3 runs to 14 residues. Trimming cost V 5 bases and J 5 bases; bases outside gene matches: 4. The CDR3 loop reads CASSISGGAETQYF. In DNA, the CDR3 is TGTGCCAGCAGCATTAGCGGGGGGGCTGAGACCCAGTACTTC.

This clone turned up a few times. This chain uses TRBV11-2 with TRBJ2-3, with D maybe TRBD2 (5 bases). V was shortened by 4 bases and J by 0 bases, with 11 bases between the two germline ends. CDR3 length equals 15 residues. CDR1 SGHAT and CDR2 FQNNGV come from the germline V gene. The CDR3 protein is CASSYGISSTDTQYF. CDR3 sequence (DNA): TGTGCCAGCAGCTACGGGATTTCTAGCACAGATACGCAGTATTTT. The variable domain in full, with the rest retrieved from reference TRBV11-2 and TRBJ2-3, is EAGVAQSPRYKIIEKRQSVAFWCNPISGHATLYWYQQILGQGPKLLIQFQNNGVVDDSQLPKDRFSAERLKGVDSTLKIQPAKLEDSAVYLCASSYGISSTDTQYFGPGTRLTVL.

The genes are TRBV5-1 and TRBJ2-5; 12 positions agree with TRBD2. The V segment lost 1 base and the J segment 1 base; nucleotides outside the gene matches: 5. The germline CDR1 and CDR2 sequences are SGHRS and YFSETQ. CDR3 length equals 17 residues. The CDR3 nucleotides read TGCGCCAGCAGCTTGTCCCCTAGCGGGGGGGCCCAAGAGACCCAGTACTTC. Its translation is CASSLSPSGGAQETQYF.